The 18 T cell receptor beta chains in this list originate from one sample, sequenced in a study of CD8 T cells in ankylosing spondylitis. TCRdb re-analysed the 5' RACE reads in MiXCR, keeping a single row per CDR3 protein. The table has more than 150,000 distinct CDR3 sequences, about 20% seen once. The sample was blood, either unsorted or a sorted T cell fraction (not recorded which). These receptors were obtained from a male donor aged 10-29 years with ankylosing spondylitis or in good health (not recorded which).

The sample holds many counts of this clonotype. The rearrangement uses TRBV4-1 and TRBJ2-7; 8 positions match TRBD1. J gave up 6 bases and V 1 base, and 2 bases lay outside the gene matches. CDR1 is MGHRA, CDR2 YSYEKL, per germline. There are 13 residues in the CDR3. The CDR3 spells CASSQAGGGEQYV. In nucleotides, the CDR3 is TGCGCCAGCAGCCAAGCAGGGGGCGGCGAGCAGTACGTC.

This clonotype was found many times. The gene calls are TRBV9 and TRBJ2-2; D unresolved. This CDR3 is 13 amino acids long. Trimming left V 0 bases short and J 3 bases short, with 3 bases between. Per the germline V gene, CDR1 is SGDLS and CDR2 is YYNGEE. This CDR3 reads CASSVEYTGELFF. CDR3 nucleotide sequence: TGTGCCAGCAGCGTAGAGTACACCGGGGAGCTGTTTTTT.

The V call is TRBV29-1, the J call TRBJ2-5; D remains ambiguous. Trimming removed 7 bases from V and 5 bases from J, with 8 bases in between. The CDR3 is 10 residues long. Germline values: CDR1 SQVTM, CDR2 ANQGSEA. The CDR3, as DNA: TGCAGCGCAGAGACGGAGACCCAGTACTTC. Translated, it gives CSAETETQYF.

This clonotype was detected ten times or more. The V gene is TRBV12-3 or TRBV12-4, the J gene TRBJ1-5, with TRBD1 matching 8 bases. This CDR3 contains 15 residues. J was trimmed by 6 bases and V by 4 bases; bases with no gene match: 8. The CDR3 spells CASSSGQAGAQPQHF. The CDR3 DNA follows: TGTGCCAGCAGTTCGGGACAGGCAGGGGCTCAGCCCCAGCATTTT.

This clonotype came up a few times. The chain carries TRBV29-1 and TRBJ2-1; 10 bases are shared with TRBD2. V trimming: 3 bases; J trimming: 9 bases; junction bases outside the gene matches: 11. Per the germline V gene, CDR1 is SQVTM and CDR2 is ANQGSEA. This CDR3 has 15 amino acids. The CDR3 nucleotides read TGCAGCGTTGATAAGCTAGCGGGAGATGTGGGTGAGCAGTTCTTC. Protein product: CSVDKLAGDVGEQFF.

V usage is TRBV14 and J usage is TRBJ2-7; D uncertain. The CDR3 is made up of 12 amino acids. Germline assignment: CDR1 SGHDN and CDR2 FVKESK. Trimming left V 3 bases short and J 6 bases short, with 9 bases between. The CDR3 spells CASSQGFGEQYF. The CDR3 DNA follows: TGTGCCAGCAGCCAGGGTTTTGGCGAGCAGTACTTC.

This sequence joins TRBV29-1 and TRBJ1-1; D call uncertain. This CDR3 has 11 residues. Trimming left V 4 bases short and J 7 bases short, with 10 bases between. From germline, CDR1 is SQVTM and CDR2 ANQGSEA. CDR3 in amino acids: CSVVRSDEAFF. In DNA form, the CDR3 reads TGCAGCGTTGTGAGGTCCGATGAAGCTTTCTTT.

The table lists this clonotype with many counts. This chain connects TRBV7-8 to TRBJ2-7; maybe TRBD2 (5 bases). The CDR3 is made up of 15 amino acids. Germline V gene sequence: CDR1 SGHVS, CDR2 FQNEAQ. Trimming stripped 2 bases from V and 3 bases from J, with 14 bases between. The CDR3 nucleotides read TGTGCCAGCAGCTTACGGCTAGCAAGACTCTACGAGCAGTACTTC. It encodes CASSLRLARLYEQYF.

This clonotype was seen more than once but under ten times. The CDR3 DNA reads TGTGCCAGCAGCACTCGATTAGCTCCGGGCCGCCTCTCGGACACAGATACGCAGTATTTT. Protein sequence: CASSTRLAPGRLSDTDTQYF. The V and J genes are TRBV7-2 and TRBJ2-3; no reliable D call. The germline gives CDR1 SGHTA, CDR2 FQGNSA. The CDR3 totals 20 residues. V gave up 5 bases and J gave up 2 bases, with 29 bases separating them.

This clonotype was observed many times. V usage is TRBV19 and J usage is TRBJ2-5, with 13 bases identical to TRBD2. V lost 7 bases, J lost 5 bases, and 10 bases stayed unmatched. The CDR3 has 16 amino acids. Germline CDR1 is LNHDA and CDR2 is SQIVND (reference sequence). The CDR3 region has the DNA TGTGCCAGTACTGGGACTAGCGGGACTGAATGGGAGACCCAGTACTTC. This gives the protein CASTGTSGTEWETQYF.

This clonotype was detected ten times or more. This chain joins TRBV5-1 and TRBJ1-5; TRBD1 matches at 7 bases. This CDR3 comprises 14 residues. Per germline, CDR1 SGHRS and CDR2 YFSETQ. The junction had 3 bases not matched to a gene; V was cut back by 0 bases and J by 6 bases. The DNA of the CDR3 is TGCGCCAGCAGCTTGGAGCAGGGGGGTCAGCCCCAGCATTTT. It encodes CASSLEQGGQPQHF.

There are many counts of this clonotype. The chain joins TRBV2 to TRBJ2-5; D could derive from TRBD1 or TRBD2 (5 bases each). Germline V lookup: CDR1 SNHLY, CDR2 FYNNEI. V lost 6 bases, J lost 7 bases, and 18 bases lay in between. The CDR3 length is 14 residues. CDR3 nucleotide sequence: TGTGCCAGCAGCCTCCAGGGAGCCCTGGGGACCCAGTACTTC. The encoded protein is CASSLQGALGTQYF.

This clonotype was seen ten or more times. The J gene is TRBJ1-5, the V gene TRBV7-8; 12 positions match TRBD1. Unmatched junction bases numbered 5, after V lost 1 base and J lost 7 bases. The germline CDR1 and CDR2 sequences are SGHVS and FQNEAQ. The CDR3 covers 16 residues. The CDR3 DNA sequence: TGTGCCAGCAGCTTAGTGGGACAGGGGGCGAAGCAGCCCCAGCATTTT. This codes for CASSLVGQGAKQPQHF.

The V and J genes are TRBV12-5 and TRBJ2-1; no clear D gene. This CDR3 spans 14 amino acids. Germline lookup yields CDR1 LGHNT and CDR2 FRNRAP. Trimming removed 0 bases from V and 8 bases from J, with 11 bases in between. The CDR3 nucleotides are TGTGCTAGTGGTTTGGTAACCCGGTCCCATGAGCAGTTCTTC. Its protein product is CASGLVTRSHEQFF.

CDR3 sequence (DNA): TGCAGCGTTGGGGGATCCGCTTACAATGAGCAGTTCTTC. Translating it yields CSVGGSAYNEQFF. The chain joins TRBV29-1 to TRBJ2-1; D uncertain. The CDR3 extends over 13 amino acids. CDR1 SQVTM and CDR2 ANQGSEA come from the germline V gene. Deletions cut 4 bases from V and 4 bases from J, with 11 bases between.

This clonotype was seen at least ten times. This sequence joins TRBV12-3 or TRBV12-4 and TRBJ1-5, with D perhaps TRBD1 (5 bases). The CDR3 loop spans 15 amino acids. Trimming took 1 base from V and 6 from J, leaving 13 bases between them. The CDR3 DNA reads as TGTGCCAGCAGTTTAGACACCCCGGGGGGTCAGCCCCAGCATTTT. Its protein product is CASSLDTPGGQPQHF.

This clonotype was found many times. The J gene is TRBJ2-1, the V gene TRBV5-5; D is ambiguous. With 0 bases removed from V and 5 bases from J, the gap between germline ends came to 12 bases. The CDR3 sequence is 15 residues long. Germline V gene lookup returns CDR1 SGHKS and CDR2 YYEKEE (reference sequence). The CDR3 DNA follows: TGTGCCAGCAGCTTGGCATCCACCCGGGACAATGAGCAGTTCTTC. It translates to CASSLASTRDNEQFF.

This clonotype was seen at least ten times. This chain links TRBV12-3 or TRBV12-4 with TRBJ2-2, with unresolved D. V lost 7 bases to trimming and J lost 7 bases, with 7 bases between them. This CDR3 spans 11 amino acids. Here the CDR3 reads CASILDGELFF. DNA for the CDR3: TGTGCCAGCATCCTCGACGGGGAGCTGTTTTTT.